The text below deals with one T cell receptor beta chain. The target antigen is unknown. Germline V gives CDR1 MNHNS, CDR2 SASEGT. This CDR3 comprises 13 residues. Between the trimmed V and J ends, which lost 10 bases and 0 bases, there was a span of 10 bases. The data were taken from a study of ipilimumab plus nivolumab after autologous stem cell transplantation. About the study: Median doses per patient: roughly five ipilimumab, fewer than ten nivolumab.

The repertoire was sequenced with immunoSEQ multiplex PCR; TCRdb's copy has only in-frame clones and lacks some. Of about 5,900 clones listed, approximately 92% were seen once; the top ten hold about 4.8%. General study findings and limits: The authors say TCR, Treg and microbiome findings warrant further study.

The source material was PBMCs, sampled in a trial of ipilimumab plus nivolumab as post-transplant consolidation. The chain couples TRBV6-1 to TRBJ1-5, with D uncertain. This clonotype was sampled from a female donor with multiple myeloma. CDR3 nucleotide sequence: TGTGCCACCGTACAGCTTAGCAATCAGCCCCAGCATTTT. Translating gives CATVQLSNQPQHF.